What follows are 8 T cell receptor beta chains derived from one specimen sequenced in a study of cytomegalovirus exposure and HLA in healthy donors. The PCR had 60 Vbeta and 13 Jbeta primers. Assay used: immunoSEQ multiplex PCR; TCRdb lists only in-frame clones, some missing. The sample has around 33,000 clones, 44% seen once. Sequencing input: PBMCs. The source is a woman aged 45-60 years in good health and CMV-seronegative.

This chain connects TRBV6-5 to TRBJ2-1, with TRBD2 matching 8 bases. The CDR3 consists of 14 residues. Germline values: CDR1 MNHEY, CDR2 SVGAGI. Germline trimming cut 5 bases from V and 5 bases from J; bases unmatched to any gene: 5. This chain's CDR3 is CASSPLAGDNEQFF. The CDR3 bases are TGTGCCAGCAGTCCCCTAGCGGGCGACAATGAGCAGTTCTTC.

The sample holds a few counts of this clone. The chain links TRBV5-4 to TRBJ2-1; a weak D match, TRBD2 (6 bases). The ends were cut back, 0 bases at V and 7 bases at J, with 17 bases in the middle. The CDR3 runs to 16 residues. Germline CDR1 and CDR2: SGHNT and YYREEE (reference sequence). CDR3 in amino acids: CASSLATGAFRNEQFF. The CDR3 DNA reads TGTGCCAGCAGCTTGGCGACGGGAGCATTTAGAAATGAGCAGTTCTTC.

The chain has TRBV18 and TRBJ2-7; 7 bases are a match to TRBD1. Germline V gene sequence: CDR1 KGHSH, CDR2 LQKENI. J lost 3 bases, V lost 1 base, and 3 bases had no gene match. The CDR3 sequence is 14 residues long. The CDR3 protein is CASSPLSGGYEQYF. In DNA, the CDR3 is TGTGCCAGCTCACCACTCTCAGGGGGCTACGAGCAGTACTTC.

On this clone: Relative to the germline gene, one junction end is altered; a read error may explain this. This chain uses TRBV7-9 with TRBJ2-4; D is perhaps TRBD1 (7 bases). The germline CDR1 and CDR2 sequences are SEHNR and FQNEAQ (reference sequence). This CDR3 is built from 15 residues. DNA for the CDR3: TGTTCCAGCAGCTTAGGGCAGGGGGGAGAAAACATTCAGTACTTC. Translating it yields CSSSLGQGGENIQYF.

The chain joins TRBV7-8 to TRBJ2-2; TRBD1 might be the D (6 bases). Germline V gives CDR1 SGHVS, CDR2 FQNEAQ. The CDR3 contains 14 residues. V lost 5 bases and J 7 bases, leaving 14 bases between the germline ends. This CDR3 reads CASSLQGLGGELFF. CDR3 coding DNA: TGTGCCAGCAGCCTACAGGGTTTGGGCGGGGAGCTGTTTTTT.

The chain combines TRBV7-3 with TRBJ1-1; D uncertain. Looked up from germline, CDR1 is SGHTA and CDR2 is FQGTGA. V lost 0 bases to trimming and J lost 2 bases, with 4 bases between them. This CDR3 region has 13 residues. The CDR3 loop is CASSLTLNTEAFF. In DNA form, the CDR3 reads TGTGCCAGCAGCTTAACTTTAAACACTGAAGCTTTCTTT.

The table lists this clone with a few counts. The chain combines TRBV27 with TRBJ2-5; D is undetermined. This CDR3 is 15 amino acids long. V was cut by 6 bases and J by 1 base, with 15 bases left in between. Germline values: CDR1 MNHEY, CDR2 SMNVEV (reference sequence). The DNA for the CDR3 is TGTGCCAGCAGCCGCCAGACCCCGGGCCAAGAGACCCAGTACTTC. Translation: CASSRQTPGQETQYF.

This clone has only a few counts. V is TRBV5-1 and J is TRBJ2-6; 7 bases are shared with TRBD1. V shed 4 bases, J shed 2 bases, and the junction held 3 bases outside the gene matches. This CDR3 is built from 15 residues. Germline V gives CDR1 SGHRS, CDR2 YFSETQ. In DNA form, the CDR3 reads TGCGCCAGCAGCCAGGGGGATACTGGGGCCAACGTCCTGACTTTC. This translates into CASSQGDTGANVLTF.